This TCR beta chain was identified in a study of blood T cell repertoires in COVID-19. Authors' data handling: It was from reference gene primer amplification that nucleated cell counts were estimated. The data were produced by immunoSEQ multiplex PCR, yet TCRdb's version contains in-frame clones alone and is incomplete. For V, J and clone size, that table is used; D and trimming come from the DNA. The sample shows 59,000 or so clones, 65% to 85% of them seen only once. This sequence was found in a man aged 60-69 years with acute or convalescent COVID-19. Sample: peripheral blood.

Written as DNA, the CDR3 is TGTGCCAGCCTGGGGGAGTGGGACTCTGAAGCTTTCTTT. This codes for CASLGEWDSEAFF. The chain joins TRBV7-9 to TRBJ1-1; possible D gene TRBD1, 5 bases. This CDR3 spans 13 amino acids. V lost 8 bases, J lost 6 bases, and 16 bases lay in between. The germline CDR1 and CDR2 sequences are SEHNR and FQNEAQ (reference sequence).